This TCR beta chain appears in the sequencing data of a study of T cell responses to AZD1222 COVID-19 vaccine. Germline-derived CDR1 and CDR2 are LGHNA and YSLEER. V lost 1 base, J lost 3 bases, and 10 bases lay in between. The CDR3 contains 15 residues. Only in-frame clones appear in the TCRdb table, and some are missing; sequencing was by immunoSEQ multiplex PCR. The data hold 150,000 to 200,000 clones, with 85% to 95% observed a single time. The origin of this receptor is an adult in good health. The sample here was peripheral blood, taken on day 0 of AZD1222 vaccination. The chain carries TRBV4-3 and TRBJ1-5; D unresolved. The DNA for the CDR3 is TGCGCCAGCAGCCAAGTTAGGGTCCCCAATCAGCCCCAGCATTTT. It specifies CASSQVRVPNQPQHF.